The sequence of this T cell receptor (beta chain) was determined in a study of blood T cell repertoires in COVID-19 (dated by TCRdb to the early 2020s). The study in broad terms: Samples from collaborators originated in the United States, Italy and Spain and spanned both the acute and convalescent phases of COVID-19. The prospective study material was composed of cDNA or gDNA derived from T cells, B-cell-depleted T cells, or PBMCs. Deeply sampled blood TCRbeta repertoires from subjects exposed to, actively infected with, or recovered from COVID-19 were included in the dataset. The repertoires were made available in a free public database intended to serve as a resource for research on the immune response to SARS-CoV-2. Sample metadata almost always included a de-identified subject ID, COVID-19 status, age in years and sex. The samples were drawn from the first 160 participants of the ongoing ImmuneRACE study and from over a thousand subjects provided by 6 global collaborators. HLA class I and class II types, where available, came from metadata supplied by the sample provider rather than from assay-based typing. Overall results and qualifications from the work: Clinical and demographic metadata were provided uncurated, with the amount varying by source and participant.

As for this clone: There is no known antigen for this receptor. Qualities for individual bases were not recorded, and no much larger clone is one base off.

Looking up the germline V gene (reference sequence) yields CDR1 LNHDA and CDR2 SQIVND. The CDR3 runs 13 residues from the cysteine to the phenylalanine. Kept here is only the CDR3 DNA, which spans 39 bases and is read in frame from base 1. The germline V and J ends show losses of 5 bases and 12 bases respectively, and no gene match explains 8 bases of the junction. Collaborating institutions collected whole blood in K2EDTA tubes following their own protocols. Collaborator samples were shipped for TCRbeta analysis as frozen whole blood, isolated PBMCs, or DNA extracted from either sample type. The immunoSEQ Assay, a bias-controlled multiplex PCR, was used to amplify TCRbeta CDR3 regions from genomic DNA. The published analysis was carried out like this. The number of nucleated cells in each sample was estimated by amplification of reference gene primers within the assay. Sequence reads were collapsed and filtered to measure the absolute abundance of every unique TCRbeta CDR3 rearrangement. For each sample, productive Simpson clonality was calculated by taking the square root of Simpson's diversity index across productive rearrangements. In its TCRdb copy, this immuneACCESS table keeps in-frame sequences only and misses some clones. Where compared with another copy, unresolved V genes explain less than half of these, and the others have no known cause. V and J calls and clone size are as listed in that table; D and trimming were resolved from the DNA. This sample lists some 150,000 clones; 70% to 90% were detected once. The biggest ten clones account for 2% to 3% of the sample.

This chain joins TRBV19 to TRBJ1-4, with TRBD1 identical over 8 junction bases. The receptor was isolated from a human donor with acute or convalescent COVID-19. The donor label of this sample is uncertain. Sequencing input: peripheral blood. The CDR3 reads as follows: CASSVRDRFELFF. Read as DNA, the sequence is TGTGCCAGTAGTGTCCGGGACAGGTTCGAACTGTTTTTT.